This entry is about one T cell receptor (beta chain). This sample is part of a study of patients and donors after allogeneic stem cell transplantation. Between the trimmed V and J ends, which lost 5 bases and 1 base, there was a span of 10 bases. The CDR3 loop spans 14 amino acids. TCRdb fed the RT-PCR reads into MiXCR, producing one record per CDR3 protein. The sample yields 920,000 or so distinct CDR3 sequences, approximately 18% seen once. The sequence came from a human donor who was either an allogeneic HSCT recipient or a stem cell or donor lymphocyte infusion donor (not recorded which). It is not recorded whose cells these are; they may come from a transplant donor. Sequenced sample: blood, either unsorted or a sorted T cell fraction (not recorded which). The chain joins TRBV12-3 or TRBV12-4 to TRBJ2-3, with D unclear. CDR3 DNA: TGTGCCAGCAGTAACTTAATCGGCACAGATACGCAGTATTTT. Amino acids: CASSNLIGTDTQYF.